A single sample is the source of the 19 T cell receptor beta chains below, sequenced in a study of T cell responses to AZD1222 COVID-19 vaccine. Measured with immunoSEQ multiplex PCR; TCRdb has only the in-frame clones, and not every one. The sample yields about 120,000 clones, around 92% seen once. This specimen consisted of peripheral blood, obtained 28 days after the second AZD1222 dose. The receptors were sampled from an adult who received the AZD1222 COVID-19 vaccine.

The rearrangement links TRBV21-1 to TRBJ2-2; TRBD2 reflects the table's D call only, with no check against the DNA. TRBV21-1 is annotated as a pseudogene. CDR3 length: 18 amino acids. In DNA form, the CDR3 reads TGTGCCAGCAGCGAAGAAAGGGTTACACACGAAGAGGGCGGGGAGCTGTTTTTT. Encoded protein: CASSEERVTHEEGGELFF.

Details on this clone: This sample includes further DNA sequences coding for the same CDR3. CDR3 coding DNA: TGTGCCAGCAGTTTAGGGCGGGATGAGCAGTTCTTC. This translates into CASSLGRDEQFF. This chain connects TRBV12-3 or TRBV12-4 to TRBJ2-1, with D tentatively TRBD2 (5 bases). V was shortened by 1 base and J by 8 bases, with 6 bases between the two germline ends. CDR3 length: 12 residues.

This clone is categorized as medium-sized. This chain joins TRBV6-1 and TRBJ2-7; 10 bases map to TRBD2. Trimming cost V 3 bases and J 4 bases; bases outside gene matches: 6. CDR1 is MNHNS, CDR2 SASEGT, per germline. This CDR3 has 15 residues. DNA for the CDR3: TGTGCCAGCAGTGAGTTAGCGGGAGGAGTGTACGAGCAGTACTTC. Its translation is CASSELAGGVYEQYF.

The rearrangement uses TRBV6-6 and TRBJ1-3, with 10 bases that match TRBD1. Trimming removed 5 bases from V and 0 bases from J; junction bases left unmatched: 4. The length of the CDR3 is 16 residues. Germline values: CDR1 MNHNY, CDR2 SVGAGI (reference sequence). For the CDR3, the DNA is TGTGCCAGCAGTAGGGACAGGGGATCCTCTGGAAACACCATATATTTT. As protein: CASSRDRGSSGNTIYF.

The CDR3 coding sequence is TGTGCCAGCAGTCCACATAGGGCTCCGGGACGGACTGAAGCTTTCTTT. Residues: CASSPHRAPGRTEAFF. This chain uses TRBV27 with TRBJ1-1; TRBD1 is a possible D gene (5 bases). Germline V gene lookup returns CDR1 MNHEY and CDR2 SMNVEV (reference sequence). This CDR3 comprises 16 residues. V was pared by 5 bases and J by 5 bases, with 21 bases between.

J is TRBJ1-2 and V is TRBV5-1, with TRBD1 matching 7 bases. With 4 bases clipped from V and 7 bases from J, the junction kept 13 bases outside the gene matches. The CDR3 is made up of 15 amino acids. Germline V gives CDR1 SGHRS, CDR2 YFSETQ. CDR3 nucleotide sequence: TGCGCCAGCAGCCCAGGACAGGCTGGATTTATTGGCTACACCTTC. Encoded protein: CASSPGQAGFIGYTF.

This clone was observed a few times. V and J are TRBV7-6 and TRBJ1-5; D gene unclear. Per the germline V gene, CDR1 is SGHVS and CDR2 is FNYEAQ. V was pared by 1 base and J by 4 bases, with 11 bases between. The CDR3 is made up of 15 amino acids. The CDR3 loop is CASSLEPGFNQPQHF. The CDR3 DNA reads TGTGCCAGCAGCTTAGAACCCGGGTTTAATCAGCCCCAGCATTTT. Based on the CDR3 plus reference TRBV7-6 and TRBJ1-5, the full variable domain is GAGVSQSPRYKVTKRGQDVALRCDPISGHVSLYWYRQALGQGPEFLTYFNYEAQQDKSGLPNDRFSAERPEGSISTLTIQRTEQRDSAMYRCASSLEPGFNQPQHFGDGTRLSIL.

The gene calls are TRBV7-9 and TRBJ2-1; TRBD2 matches at 11 bases. CDR1 is SEHNR and CDR2 is FQNEAQ in the germline V gene (reference sequence). V was clipped by 4 bases and J by 2 bases; unmatched bases: 13. The CDR3 is 19 amino acids. This CDR3 reads CASSSLVASSGRPYNEQFF. CDR3 coding DNA: TGTGCCAGCAGCTCCCTTGTAGCGTCTAGCGGGAGGCCCTACAATGAGCAGTTCTTC.

V gene TRBV6-6 combines with J gene TRBJ1-2; unclear D gene. The V gene lost 8 bases and the J gene lost 3 bases, with 16 bases spanning the gap. The CDR3 covers 14 residues. CDR1 and CDR2 (germline): MNHNY, SVGAGI (reference sequence). The CDR3, as DNA: TGTGCCAGCTTGGCGGGCAGATCTCACTATGGCTACACCTTC. Translated: CASLAGRSHYGYTF.

The chain is built from TRBV15 and TRBJ1-5; tentative D call: TRBD1 (6 bases). Germline CDR1 and CDR2: LNHNV and YYDKDF (reference sequence). V lost 1 base, J lost 5 bases, and 15 bases lay in between. The CDR3 length is 16 residues. This chain's CDR3 is CATSRGRDKIYQPQHF. CDR3 in DNA: TGTGCCACCAGCAGAGGGAGGGACAAGATCTATCAGCCCCAGCATTTT.

This clone showed up just once. The rearrangement joins TRBV5-1 to TRBJ2-6, with D possibly matching TRBD2 (5 bases). The germline V and J ends were trimmed by 2 bases and 0 bases, with 9 bases remaining between them. There are 16 residues in the CDR3. Per the germline V gene, CDR1 is SGHRS and CDR2 is YFSETQ. The CDR3 DNA follows: TGCGCCAGCAGCTTCGGACTTTTCTCTGGGGCCAACGTCCTGACTTTC. It codes for CASSFGLFSGANVLTF.

This clone is a singleton in its sample. The rearrangement uses TRBV6-6 and TRBJ2-7; 11 nucleotides match TRBD1. The V gene end was trimmed by 6 bases and the J gene end by 5 bases; junction bases not matched to a gene: 12. In germline, CDR1 is MNHNY, CDR2 SVGAGI (reference sequence). The CDR3 length is 16 residues. The CDR3 sequence is CASRPYRDRGINEQYF. The CDR3 bases are TGTGCCAGCAGACCCTACCGGGACAGGGGGATAAACGAGCAGTACTTC.

This sequence joins TRBV27 and TRBJ1-2, with 8 nucleotides matching TRBD1. V shed 5 bases and J 5 bases; nucleotides not matched to a gene: 10. The CDR3 has 15 residues. Germline loops: CDR1 MNHEY, CDR2 SMNVEV (reference sequence). The CDR3 sequence: CASSPDRGVGYGYTF. The DNA of the CDR3 is TGTGCCAGCAGTCCAGACAGGGGTGTCGGGTATGGCTACACCTTC.

The V gene is TRBV27, the J gene TRBJ2-3; tentative D call: TRBD2 (6 bases). CDR3 length: 15 residues. V lost 5 bases and J 2 bases, leaving 14 bases between the germline ends. The germline V gene encodes CDR1 MNHEY and CDR2 SMNVEV (reference sequence). The CDR3 coding sequence is TGTGCCAGCAGTAACCGGGACTCGTACACAGATACGCAGTATTTT. As protein: CASSNRDSYTDTQYF.

CDR3 sequence reads: CASSFGQYNEQFF. DNA for the CDR3: TGCGCCAGCAGCTTTGGACAGTACAATGAGCAGTTCTTC. This chain joins TRBV5-1 and TRBJ2-1, with D possibly TRBD1 on 6 matching bases. The CDR3 is 13 residues long. With 2 bases removed from V and 4 bases from J, the gap between germline ends came to 7 bases. Germline V gives CDR1 SGHRS, CDR2 YFSETQ.

The J gene is TRBJ2-1, the V gene TRBV6-5; the D is unclear. Germline-derived CDR1 and CDR2 are MNHEY and SVGAGI. This CDR3 has 11 residues. With 7 bases removed from V and 7 bases from J, the gap between germline ends came to 8 bases. CDR3 coding DNA: TGTGCCAGCACGTCGGAGAATGAGCAGTTCTTC. Translation: CASTSENEQFF.

The gene calls are TRBV7-2 and TRBJ1-1; perhaps TRBD1 as D (6 bases). The germline V gene has CDR1 SGHTA and CDR2 FQGNSA. This CDR3 is built from 16 residues. V lost 1 base and J lost 0, with 12 bases in between. Here the CDR3 reads CASSLGGGILNTEAFF. DNA of the CDR3: TGTGCCAGCAGCTTAGGAGGGGGAATCTTGAACACTGAAGCTTTCTTT.

The chain is built from TRBV7-9 and TRBJ2-1; TRBD2 is a possible D gene (6 bases). Trimming shortened V by 1 base and J by 6 bases, and 10 bases separated the two germline ends. CDR1 is SEHNR and CDR2 is FQNEAQ in the germline V gene (reference sequence). The CDR3 sequence is 14 residues long. The CDR3 DNA follows: TGTGCCAGCAGCTTAGAAACTAGCCTCAATGAGCAGTTCTTC. It specifies CASSLETSLNEQFF.

The V gene is TRBV18, the J gene TRBJ2-1; D gene ambiguous. The CDR3 is made up of 13 amino acids. Germline V CDR1 and CDR2: KGHSH, LQKENI. V was pared by 0 bases and J by 6 bases, with 6 bases between. CDR3 loop: CASSPPSVNEQFF. CDR3 DNA: TGTGCCAGCTCACCACCATCCGTCAATGAGCAGTTCTTC.